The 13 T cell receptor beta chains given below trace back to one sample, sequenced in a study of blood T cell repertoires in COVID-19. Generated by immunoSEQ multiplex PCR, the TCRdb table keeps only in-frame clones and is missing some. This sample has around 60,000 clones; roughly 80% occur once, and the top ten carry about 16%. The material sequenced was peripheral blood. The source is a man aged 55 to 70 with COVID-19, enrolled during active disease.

In DNA form, the CDR3 reads TGCGCCAGCAGCCAAAACGCAATAGAAGAGACCCAGTACTTC. This encodes CASSQNAIEETQYF. This rearrangement joins TRBV5-1 to TRBJ2-5; D remains unclear. Germline V gene data show CDR1 as SGHRS and CDR2 as YFSETQ. V was shortened by 4 bases and J by 3 bases, with 13 bases between the two germline ends. CDR3 size: 14 residues. The entire variable domain, with the rest obtained from reference TRBV5-1 and TRBJ2-5, is as follows: KAGVTQTPRYLIKTRGQQVTLSCSPISGHRSVSWYQQTPGQGLQFLFEYFSETQRNKGNFPGRFSGRQFSNSRSEMNVSTLELGDSALYLCASSQNAIEETQYFGPGTRLLVL.

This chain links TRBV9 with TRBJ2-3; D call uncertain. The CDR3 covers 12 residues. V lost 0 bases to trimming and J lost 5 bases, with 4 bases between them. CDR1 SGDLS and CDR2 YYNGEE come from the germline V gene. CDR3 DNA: TGTGCCAGCAGCGTAGGAGTAGATACGCAGTATTTT. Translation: CASSVGVDTQYF.

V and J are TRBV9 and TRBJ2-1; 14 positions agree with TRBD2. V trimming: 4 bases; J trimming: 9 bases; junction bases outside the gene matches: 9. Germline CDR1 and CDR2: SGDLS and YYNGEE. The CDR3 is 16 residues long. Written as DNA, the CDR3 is TGTGCCAGCAGCCCACCGGGACTAGCGGGGGTTAGTGAGCAGTTCTTC. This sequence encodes CASSPPGLAGVSEQFF.

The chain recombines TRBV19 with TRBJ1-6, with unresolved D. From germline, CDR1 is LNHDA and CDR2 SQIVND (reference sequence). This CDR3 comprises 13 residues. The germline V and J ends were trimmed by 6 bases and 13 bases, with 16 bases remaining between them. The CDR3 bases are TGTGCCAGTAGAGATAGGTCGGAGGAGCCCCTCCACTTT. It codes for CASRDRSEEPLHF.

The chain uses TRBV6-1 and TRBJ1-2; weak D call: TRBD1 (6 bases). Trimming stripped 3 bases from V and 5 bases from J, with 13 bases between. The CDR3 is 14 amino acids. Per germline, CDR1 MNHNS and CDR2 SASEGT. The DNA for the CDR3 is TGTGCCAGCAGTGAGCGACAGGACTCTTATGGCTACACCTTC. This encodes CASSERQDSYGYTF.

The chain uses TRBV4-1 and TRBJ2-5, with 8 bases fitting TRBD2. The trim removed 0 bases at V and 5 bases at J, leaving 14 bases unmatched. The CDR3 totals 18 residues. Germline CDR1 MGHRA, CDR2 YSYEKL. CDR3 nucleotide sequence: TGCGCCAGCAGCCAAGATTATCGGGAGGGCGGTTGGAGGGAGACCCAGTACTTC. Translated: CASSQDYREGGWRETQYF.

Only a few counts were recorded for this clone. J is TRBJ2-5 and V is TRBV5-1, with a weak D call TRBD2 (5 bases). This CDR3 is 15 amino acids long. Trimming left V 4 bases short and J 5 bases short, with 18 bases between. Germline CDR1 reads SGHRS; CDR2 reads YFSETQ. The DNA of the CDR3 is TGCGCCAGCAGCCGGGGTGGGTCCCAGAGGGAGACCCAGTACTTC. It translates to CASSRGGSQRETQYF. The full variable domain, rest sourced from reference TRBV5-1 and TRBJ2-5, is KAGVTQTPRYLIKTRGQQVTLSCSPISGHRSVSWYQQTPGQGLQFLFEYFSETQRNKGNFPGRFSGRQFSNSRSEMNVSTLELGDSALYLCASSRGGSQRETQYFGPGTRLLVL.

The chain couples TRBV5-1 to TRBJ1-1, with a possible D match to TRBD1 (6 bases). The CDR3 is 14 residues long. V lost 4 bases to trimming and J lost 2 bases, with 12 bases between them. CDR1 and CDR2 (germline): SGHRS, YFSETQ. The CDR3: CASSPLTGNTEAFF. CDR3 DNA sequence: TGCGCCAGCAGCCCCTTGACAGGTAACACTGAAGCTTTCTTT.

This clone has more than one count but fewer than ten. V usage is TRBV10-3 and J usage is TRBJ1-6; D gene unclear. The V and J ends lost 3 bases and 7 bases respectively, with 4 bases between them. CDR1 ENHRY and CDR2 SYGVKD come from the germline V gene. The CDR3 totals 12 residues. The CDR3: CAISDRNSPLHF. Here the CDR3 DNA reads TGTGCCATCAGTGACAGGAATTCACCCCTCCACTTT.

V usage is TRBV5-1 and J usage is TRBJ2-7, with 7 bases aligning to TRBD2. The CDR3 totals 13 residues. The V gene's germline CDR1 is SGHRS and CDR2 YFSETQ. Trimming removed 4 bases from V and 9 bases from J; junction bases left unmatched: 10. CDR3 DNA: TGCGCCAGCAGCCTACTGGGGGGAGGGGTGCAGTACTTC. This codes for CASSLLGGGVQYF.

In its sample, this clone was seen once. CDR3 in amino acids: CASSLEDRVIPEAFF. CDR3 DNA sequence: TGTGCCAGCAGCTTGGAGGACAGGGTGATCCCTGAAGCTTTCTTT. The V gene is TRBV7-3, the J gene TRBJ1-1; TRBD1 aligns across 8 bases. CDR1 is SGHTA and CDR2 is FQGTGA in the germline V gene. J gave up 6 bases and V 3 bases, and 9 bases lay outside the gene matches. The CDR3 sequence is 15 residues long. The full variable domain, in which reference TRBV7-3 and TRBJ1-1 provide the parts outside the CDR3, is GAGVSQTPSNKVTEKGKYVELRCDPISGHTALYWYRQSLGQGPEFLIYFQGTGAADDSGLPNDRFFAVRPEGSVSTLKIQRTERGDSAVYLCASSLEDRVIPEAFFGQGTRLTVV.

CDR3 protein: CASSQSRAEAPDTQYF. CDR3 DNA sequence: TGCGCCAGCAGTCAATCGCGGGCCGAGGCCCCCGATACGCAGTATTTT. The chain links TRBV23-1 to TRBJ2-3; TRBD2 might be the D (5 bases). TRBV23-1 is annotated as an ORF whose role is uncertain. V dropped 0 bases and J dropped 6 bases, with 16 bases sitting between them. This CDR3 region has 16 residues.

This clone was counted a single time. The CDR3 bases are TGTGCCAGCAGCTCTGGACAGCCGGGATCAGAGACCCAGTACTTC. It codes for CASSSGQPGSETQYF. This sequence joins TRBV7-6 and TRBJ2-5; D possibly corresponds to TRBD1 (6 bases). The CDR3 runs to 15 residues. Germline V gene data show CDR1 as SGHVS and CDR2 as FNYEAQ. The ends were cut back, 4 bases at V and 4 bases at J, with 16 bases in the middle.